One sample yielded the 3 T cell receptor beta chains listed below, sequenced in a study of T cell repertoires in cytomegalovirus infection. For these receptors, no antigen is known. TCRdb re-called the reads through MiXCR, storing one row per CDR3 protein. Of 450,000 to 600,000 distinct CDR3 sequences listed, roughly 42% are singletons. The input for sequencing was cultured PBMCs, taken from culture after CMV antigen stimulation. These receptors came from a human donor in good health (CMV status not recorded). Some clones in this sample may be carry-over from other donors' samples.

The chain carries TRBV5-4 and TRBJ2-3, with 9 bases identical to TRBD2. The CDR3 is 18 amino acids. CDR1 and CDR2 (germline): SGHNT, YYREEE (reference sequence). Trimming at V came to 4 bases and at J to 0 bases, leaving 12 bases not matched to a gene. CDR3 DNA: TGTGCCAGCAGCCGCGGGGCTAGCGGGGTTTTGAGCACAGATACGCAGTATTTT. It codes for CASSRGASGVLSTDTQYF.

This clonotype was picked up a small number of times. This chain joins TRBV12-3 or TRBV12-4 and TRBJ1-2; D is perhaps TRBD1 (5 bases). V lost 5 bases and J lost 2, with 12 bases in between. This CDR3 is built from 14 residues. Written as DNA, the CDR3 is TGTGCCAGCAGTATCGGGACGCAAAACTATGGCTACACCTTC. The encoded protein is CASSIGTQNYGYTF.

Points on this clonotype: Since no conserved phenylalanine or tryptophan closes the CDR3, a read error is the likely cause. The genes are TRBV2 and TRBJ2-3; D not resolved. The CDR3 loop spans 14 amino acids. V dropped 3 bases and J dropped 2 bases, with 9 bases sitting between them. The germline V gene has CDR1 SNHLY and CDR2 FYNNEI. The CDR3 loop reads CASSDRRYTDTQYS. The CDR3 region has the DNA TGTGCCAGCAGTGATAGGCGGTACACAGATACGCAGTATTCT.